In this sample, the clone carrying this TCR beta chain turned up a few times. The antigen remains unidentified. TCR beta libraries were made by quantitative 5'-RACE with molecular barcodes. MiXCR, run by TCRdb on the 5' RACE reads, gives a single entry per CDR3 protein. Among roughly 36,000 distinct CDR3 sequences listed, 13% to 15% were seen once. V was shortened by 7 bases and J by 4 bases, with 13 bases between the two germline ends. CDR1 and CDR2 (germline): MNHNS, SASEGT. This CDR3 region has 13 residues. This specimen belongs to a study of CD8 T cells in ankylosing spondylitis. Study results and limitations: With a CD8+ phenotype, disease-linked clones were relatively rare in peripheral blood. A TCR beta motif of under 10 highly homologous variants seemed to mark ankylosing spondylitis blood. Prior work had noted some motif variants in reactive arthritis blood and synovial fluid.

This sequence was found in a male donor with ankylosing spondylitis or in good health (not recorded which). The V gene is TRBV6-1, the J gene TRBJ2-5; D gene uncertain. Material for sequencing was blood. CDR3 in amino acids: CASTKGLSETQYF. In DNA, the CDR3 is TGTGCCAGCACCAAGGGCCTATCAGAGACCCAGTACTTC.